Listed below are T cell receptor beta chains from one sample, sequenced in a study of vaccination and CD4 T cells after COVID-19. The antigens for these receptors are not known. TCRdb used MiXCR to reprocess the PCR reads, holding one entry per CDR3 protein. The sample shows 15,000 to 19,000 distinct CDR3 sequences, roughly 49% of them seen only once. The material was CD4+ T cells from blood, cultured in vitro, obtained before SARS-CoV-2 vaccination. Every receptor here comes from a human donor who had recovered from COVID-19. Both conserved end residues are part of each CDR3. The D gene is left open where the match is weak. Size values are once, few and many counts, or a class for expanded clones, and some rows have none.

j_call,v_call,cdr3_length,d_call,clone_size,cdr3_aa,cdr3_nt
TRBJ2-3,TRBV2,13,-,few,CASNPPFTDTQYF,TGTGCCAGCAACCCTCCCTTCACAGATACGCAGTATTTT
TRBJ2-5,TRBV2,12,-,few,CASSERGVTQYF,TGTGCCAGCAGTGAGAGAGGTGTGACCCAGTACTTC
TRBJ1-4,TRBV27,14,TRBD1,few,CASTSGTGGEKLFF,TGTGCCAGCACTTCCGGGACAGGGGGCGAAAAACTGTTTTTT
TRBJ2-3,TRBV18,15,-,-,CASSPASASTDTQYF,TGTGCCAGCTCACCAGCTAGCGCGAGCACAGATACGCAGTATTTT
TRBJ2-7,TRBV20-1,14,TRBD2,-,CSARRPSGSYEQYF,TGCAGTGCTAGAAGGCCTAGCGGGAGCTACGAGCAGTACTTC
TRBJ2-2,TRBV27,16,TRBD2,-,CASSTGGAELTGELFF,TGTGCCAGCAGTACGGGGGGAGCGGAACTCACCGGGGAGCTGTTTTTT
TRBJ2-2,TRBV4-2,16,TRBD2,-,CASSQALAGGTGELFF,TGTGCCAGCAGCCAGGCACTAGCGGGAGGAACCGGGGAGCTGTTTTTT
TRBJ2-7,TRBV30,13,-,-,CAWRGPRSYEQYF,TGTGCCTGGAGGGGGCCCCGGAGCTACGAGCAGTACTTC
TRBJ2-4,TRBV11-1,15,TRBD1,-,CASSSRQGAKNIQYF,TGTGCCAGCAGCTCACGACAGGGAGCCAAAAACATTCAGTACTTC
TRBJ1-1,TRBV4-2,16,-,-,CASSQDSRQGNTEAFF,TGTGCCAGCAGCCAAGATAGTAGGCAGGGAAACACTGAAGCTTTCTTT
TRBJ2-1,TRBV6-4,14,-,-,CASSYSGGDNEQFF,TGTGCCAGCAGTTATAGCGGAGGGGACAATGAGCAGTTCTTC
TRBJ2-2,TRBV20-1,15,TRBD2,-,CSAMTSGRGGGELFF,TGCAGTGCCATGACTAGCGGGAGGGGAGGCGGGGAGCTGTTTTTT
TRBJ1-5,TRBV6-1,13,-,-,CASSRDAGQPQHF,TGTGCCAGCAGTCGGGACGCGGGTCAGCCCCAGCATTTT
TRBJ1-2,TRBV28,15,TRBD1,few,CASSGPSGGNYGYTF,TGTGCCAGCAGTGGGCCGTCAGGGGGTAACTATGGCTACACCTTC
TRBJ2-7,TRBV28,15,-,few,CASSLSPARDYEQYF,TGTGCCAGCAGTTTATCGCCGGCTAGGGACTACGAGCAGTACTTC
TRBJ2-1,TRBV15,15,-,few,CATSRDFQVYNEQFF,TGTGCCACCAGCAGAGACTTTCAGGTCTACAATGAGCAGTTCTTC
TRBJ2-5,TRBV30,12,TRBD1,-,CAWGQGRETQYF,TGTGCCTGGGGACAGGGGAGGGAGACCCAGTACTTC
TRBJ1-1,TRBV6-2/TRBV6-3,16,TRBD1,-,CASKLPAGGSGTEAFF,TGTGCCAGCAAGTTACCGGCAGGGGGCTCGGGCACTGAAGCTTTCTTT
TRBJ2-3,TRBV19,14,-,-,CASSRRAGTDTQYF,TGTGCCAGTAGTAGGCGGGCCGGCACAGATACGCAGTATTTT
TRBJ1-5,TRBV7-8,13,-,few,CASTSQGNQPQHF,TGTGCCAGCACCAGTCAGGGCAATCAGCCCCAGCATTTT
TRBJ2-2,TRBV20-1,11,-,-,CSAERNGELFF,TGCAGTGCTGAGAGAAACGGGGAGCTGTTTTTT
TRBJ2-7,TRBV20-1,14,-,-,CSARGEGLSYEQYF,TGCAGTGCTAGAGGTGAGGGGCTCTCCTACGAGCAGTACTTC
TRBJ2-5,TRBV7-9,14,TRBD1,large,CASSYGTAQETQYF,TGTGCCAGCAGCTACGGGACAGCTCAAGAGACCCAGTACTTC